This T cell receptor (beta chain) was obtained from a study of blood T cells in healthy people across ages. The wider study: Using template switching, researchers captured about one barcoded beta molecule for each two T cells. Findings and limits, study-wide: Per-million-T-cell TCR beta diversity fell roughly linearly with age. Possibly confounding the expanded clonotype changes was the fact that donor CMV status was unknown. TCR beta diversity tracked closely with naive T cell percentage.

Germline V gene lookup returns CDR1 SEHNR and CDR2 FQNEAQ (reference sequence). This CDR3 spans 14 amino acids. V dropped 5 bases and J dropped 8; count of bases not matched to a gene: 10. Regarding this clonotype: No antigen is known for it.

Using a J-beta primer mix together with a sample-barcoded 5' primer, a second PCR was run for roughly 7 to 12 cycles. TCRdb reanalysed the 5' RACE reads using MiXCR and keeps one entry per CDR3 protein. The sample holds 1 million to 1.2 million distinct CDR3 sequences, around two fifths seen once. This receptor was obtained from a man aged 18 to 30 in good health. V gene TRBV7-9 combines with J gene TRBJ1-2, with 8 bases matching TRBD1. Material for sequencing was blood. CDR3 DNA sequence: TGTGCCAGCAGCATAGGGACAGGACAAACGGGCTACACCTTC. It encodes CASSIGTGQTGYTF.